The text below deals with one T cell receptor beta chain. Its antigen is still unknown. V was shortened by 8 bases and J by 7 bases, with 15 bases between the two germline ends. CDR3 length: 13 amino acids. Germline V gene data show CDR1 as SNHLY and CDR2 as FYNNEI. Collection occurred without any documented infections or immune events in donors. This sample was taken from a study of identifying expanded T cells in peripheral blood. Profiled with immunoSEQ multiplex PCR; TCRdb holds only in-frame clones, not every one. Among about 76,000 clones listed, roughly four fifths were seen once. General study points: Clone count variance between roughly 2-week samples rose with total template count. Over around two and four weeks, about 16.4 and 19 clones changed, versus roughly 1.1 between replicates.

This sequence joins TRBV2 and TRBJ2-1, with D hard to call. The source of this sequence is a person aged 18 to 70 in good health. Specimen: blood. CDR3 sequence (DNA): TGTGCCAGCTCCTCATATGCGGCAAATGAGCAGTTCTTC. Its protein is CASSSYAANEQFF.